Listed below are T cell receptor beta chains from one sample, sequenced in a study of CD8 T cells in ankylosing spondylitis. TCRdb re-called the 5' RACE reads with MiXCR, one entry per CDR3 protein. The table records 350,000 or so distinct CDR3 sequences, over 12% of them present only once. Specimen: blood, either unsorted or a sorted T cell fraction (not recorded which). All receptors come from a male donor with ankylosing spondylitis or in good health (not recorded which). Each CDR3 is given with its conserved first and last residue. Fields, in order: V gene, J gene, D gene, clone size, CDR3 protein, CDR3 DNA. D genes are given only for firm matches. Where a row states a size, it is once, few, many or the class of an expanded clone; other rows omit it.

v_gene: TRBV30
j_gene: TRBJ1-5
d_gene: -
abundance: few
CDR3aa: CAWSVGGHSNQPQHF
CDR3nt: TGTGCCTGGAGTGTGGGAGGACACTCCAATCAGCCCCAGCATTTT

v_gene: TRBV24-1
j_gene: TRBJ2-1
d_gene: TRBD2
abundance: few
CDR3aa: CATSDSGLAGVNEQFF
CDR3nt: TGTGCCACCAGTGATTCGGGACTAGCGGGGGTGAATGAGCAGTTCTTC

v_gene: TRBV5-1
j_gene: TRBJ2-7
d_gene: TRBD2
abundance: few
CDR3aa: CASSFPTSGSGEQYF
CDR3nt: TGCGCCAGCAGTTTTCCGACTAGCGGGAGCGGCGAGCAGTACTTC

v_gene: TRBV20-1
j_gene: TRBJ1-1
d_gene: -
abundance: few
CDR3aa: CSAKDTVRAEAFF
CDR3nt: TGCAGTGCTAAGGACACCGTACGGGCTGAAGCTTTCTTT

v_gene: TRBV5-1
j_gene: TRBJ2-7
d_gene: -
abundance: -
CDR3aa: CASSTGPSGEQYF
CDR3nt: TGCGCCAGCAGCACCGGACCCAGTGGGGAGCAGTACTTC

v_gene: TRBV20-1
j_gene: TRBJ2-4
d_gene: -
abundance: -
CDR3aa: CSARVGPKNIQYF
CDR3nt: TGCAGTGCTAGAGTGGGGCCCAAAAACATTCAGTACTTC

v_gene: TRBV20-1
j_gene: TRBJ2-3
d_gene: TRBD2
abundance: -
CDR3aa: CSARPYRGTSGSTDTQYF
CDR3nt: TGCAGTGCTAGGCCATACAGGGGGACTAGCGGGAGCACAGATACGCAGTATTTT

v_gene: TRBV7-6
j_gene: TRBJ2-1
d_gene: -
abundance: -
CDR3aa: CASSLSGRYNEQFF
CDR3nt: TGTGCCAGCAGCTTATCGGGGCGCTACAATGAGCAGTTCTTC

v_gene: TRBV12-3/TRBV12-4
j_gene: TRBJ2-3
d_gene: TRBD1
abundance: many
CDR3aa: CASSQISGTGGTDTQYF
CDR3nt: TGTGCCAGCAGCCAAATTTCGGGGACAGGAGGCACAGATACGCAGTATTTT

v_gene: TRBV9
j_gene: TRBJ2-3
d_gene: -
abundance: -
CDR3aa: CASSAHNTDTQYF
CDR3nt: TGTGCCAGCAGCGCCCATAACACAGATACGCAGTATTTT

v_gene: TRBV15
j_gene: TRBJ1-1
d_gene: -
abundance: few
CDR3aa: CATSSDRQTEAFF
CDR3nt: TGTGCCACCAGCAGCGACAGGCAAACTGAAGCTTTCTTT

v_gene: TRBV20-1
j_gene: TRBJ2-7
d_gene: -
abundance: -
CDR3aa: CSARGGHEQYF
CDR3nt: TGCAGTGCTCGGGGTGGACACGAGCAGTACTTC

v_gene: TRBV27
j_gene: TRBJ2-3
d_gene: TRBD2
abundance: -
CDR3aa: CASSRLAGGGDTQYF
CDR3nt: TGTGCCAGCAGTCGCCTGGCGGGGGGCGGGGATACGCAGTATTTT

v_gene: TRBV10-3
j_gene: TRBJ1-2
d_gene: TRBD1
abundance: -
CDR3aa: CAISGQGKNYGYTF
CDR3nt: TGTGCCATCAGCGGACAGGGGAAAAACTATGGCTACACCTTC

v_gene: TRBV29-1
j_gene: TRBJ1-4
d_gene: -
abundance: few
CDR3aa: CSVEIGTLATNEKLFF
CDR3nt: TGCAGCGTTGAGATAGGAACACTTGCAACTAATGAAAAACTGTTTTTT

v_gene: TRBV12-3/TRBV12-4
j_gene: TRBJ1-2
d_gene: TRBD1
abundance: -
CDR3aa: CASSANPGQGLAYTF
CDR3nt: TGTGCCAGCAGCGCCAACCCGGGACAGGGGTTAGCCTACACCTTC

v_gene: TRBV20-1
j_gene: TRBJ2-1
d_gene: -
abundance: few
CDR3aa: CSARAGSEQFF
CDR3nt: TGCAGTGCTAGAGCGGGATCTGAGCAGTTCTTC

v_gene: TRBV9
j_gene: TRBJ2-7
d_gene: TRBD1
abundance: -
CDR3aa: CASSLEAGGIYEQYF
CDR3nt: TGTGCCAGCAGCTTGGAGGCAGGGGGCATCTACGAGCAGTACTTC

v_gene: TRBV5-1
j_gene: TRBJ2-3
d_gene: TRBD2
abundance: -
CDR3aa: CASSFERGSTDTQYF
CDR3nt: TGCGCCAGCAGCTTTGAGCGGGGGTCCACAGATACGCAGTATTTT

v_gene: TRBV7-9
j_gene: TRBJ1-6
d_gene: -
abundance: few
CDR3aa: CASSGTGNSPLHF
CDR3nt: TGTGCCAGCAGCGGGACGGGGAATTCACCCCTCCACTTT

v_gene: TRBV6-1
j_gene: TRBJ1-1
d_gene: -
abundance: -
CDR3aa: CASKLTGYEMTFF
CDR3nt: TGTGCCAGCAAATTAACGGGATACGAGATGACTTTCTTT

v_gene: TRBV20-1
j_gene: TRBJ2-3
d_gene: -
abundance: few
CDR3aa: CSAREPPRDTQYF
CDR3nt: TGCAGTGCTAGAGAACCGCCTAGGGATACGCAGTATTTT

v_gene: TRBV28
j_gene: TRBJ2-7
d_gene: TRBD2
abundance: -
CDR3aa: CASTGGEGGSYEQYF
CDR3nt: TGTGCCAGCACCGGCGGGGAGGGTGGATCCTACGAGCAGTACTTC

v_gene: TRBV27
j_gene: TRBJ2-2
d_gene: -
abundance: -
CDR3aa: CASRPGAEPWGRNTGELFF
CDR3nt: TGTGCCAGCAGACCAGGGGCAGAGCCTTGGGGTCGGAACACCGGGGAGCTGTTTTTT

v_gene: TRBV10-3
j_gene: TRBJ2-7
d_gene: TRBD2
abundance: -
CDR3aa: CAISELGGTYEQYF
CDR3nt: TGTGCCATCAGTGAGTTGGGGGGGACCTACGAGCAGTACTTC

v_gene: TRBV9
j_gene: TRBJ2-3
d_gene: -
abundance: -
CDR3aa: CASSPGDQDTQYF
CDR3nt: TGTGCCAGCAGCCCGGGTGATCAGGATACGCAGTATTTT

v_gene: TRBV7-2
j_gene: TRBJ2-7
d_gene: TRBD1
abundance: -
CDR3aa: CASSLAGQGSFLYEQYF
CDR3nt: TGTGCCAGCAGCTTAGCGGGACAGGGGTCCTTCCTCTACGAGCAGTACTTC

v_gene: TRBV4-1
j_gene: TRBJ2-7
d_gene: -
abundance: few
CDR3aa: CASSPPRAIYEQYF
CDR3nt: TGCGCCAGCAGCCCCCCCCGGGCCATCTACGAGCAGTACTTC

v_gene: TRBV5-6
j_gene: TRBJ2-2
d_gene: TRBD2
abundance: few
CDR3aa: CASSRLVGTSGGTGELFF
CDR3nt: TGTGCCAGCAGCCGCCTAGTAGGGACTAGCGGGGGCACCGGGGAGCTGTTTTTT

v_gene: TRBV24-1
j_gene: TRBJ2-3
d_gene: -
abundance: few
CDR3aa: CATSDSSGGTDTQYF
CDR3nt: TGTGCCACCAGTGATTCCAGCGGCGGGACAGATACGCAGTATTTT

v_gene: TRBV5-1
j_gene: TRBJ1-2
d_gene: -
abundance: -
CDR3aa: CASSRTDDYGYTF
CDR3nt: TGCGCCAGCAGCCGGACAGACGACTATGGCTACACCTTC

v_gene: TRBV5-1
j_gene: TRBJ1-4
d_gene: TRBD1
abundance: -
CDR3aa: CASSSPGQEKLFF
CDR3nt: TGCGCCAGCAGCTCGCCGGGACAGGAAAAACTGTTTTTT

v_gene: TRBV10-3
j_gene: TRBJ2-1
d_gene: -
abundance: -
CDR3aa: CAISEGWGAGINEQFF
CDR3nt: TGTGCCATCAGTGAGGGATGGGGTGCGGGAATCAATGAGCAGTTCTTC

v_gene: TRBV5-5
j_gene: TRBJ2-3
d_gene: -
abundance: -
CDR3aa: CASSWGGLSSTDTQYF
CDR3nt: TGTGCCAGCAGCTGGGGGGGCCTCAGTAGCACAGATACGCAGTATTTT

v_gene: TRBV28
j_gene: TRBJ1-4
d_gene: -
abundance: few
CDR3aa: CASSLGGEEKLFF
CDR3nt: TGTGCCAGCAGTTTAGGGGGTGAAGAAAAACTGTTTTTT

v_gene: TRBV29-1
j_gene: TRBJ1-2
d_gene: TRBD1
abundance: many
CDR3aa: CSVSGTGDYGYTF
CDR3nt: TGCAGCGTTTCGGGGACAGGGGACTATGGCTACACCTTC

v_gene: TRBV3-1
j_gene: TRBJ2-6
d_gene: -
abundance: -
CDR3aa: CASSQVGVGANVLTF
CDR3nt: TGTGCCAGCAGCCAAGTTGGGGTTGGGGCCAACGTCCTGACTTTC

v_gene: TRBV20-1
j_gene: TRBJ2-7
d_gene: TRBD1
abundance: few
CDR3aa: CSALGQGREQYF
CDR3nt: TGCAGTGCTCTGGGACAGGGACGGGAGCAGTACTTC

v_gene: TRBV15
j_gene: TRBJ2-1
d_gene: -
abundance: few
CDR3aa: CATSRAGSSYNEQFF
CDR3nt: TGTGCCACCAGCAGAGCGGGGAGCTCCTACAATGAGCAGTTCTTC

v_gene: TRBV4-2
j_gene: TRBJ2-3
d_gene: TRBD2
abundance: -
CDR3aa: CASSPGGGGTDTQYF
CDR3nt: TGTGCCAGCAGCCCGGGTGGCGGGGGAACAGATACGCAGTATTTT

v_gene: TRBV11-2
j_gene: TRBJ2-5
d_gene: -
abundance: -
CDR3aa: CASSQGGGGRIKETQYF
CDR3nt: TGTGCCAGCAGCCAGGGGGGAGGCGGGAGGATAAAAGAGACCCAGTACTTC

v_gene: TRBV12-3/TRBV12-4
j_gene: TRBJ1-3
d_gene: -
abundance: few
CDR3aa: CASSFSSVDTIYF
CDR3nt: TGTGCCAGCAGTTTTTCGAGTGTGGACACCATATATTTT

v_gene: TRBV20-1
j_gene: TRBJ2-1
d_gene: -
abundance: -
CDR3aa: CSASDRGSSYNEQFF
CDR3nt: TGCAGTGCTAGTGATCGGGGGAGCTCCTACAATGAGCAGTTCTTC

v_gene: TRBV3-1
j_gene: TRBJ1-1
d_gene: -
abundance: -
CDR3aa: CASSQVEKGRAFF
CDR3nt: TGTGCCAGCAGCCAAGTAGAAAAGGGGCGGGCTTTCTTT

v_gene: TRBV7-2
j_gene: TRBJ2-7
d_gene: TRBD1
abundance: -
CDR3aa: CASRGTGGIYEQYF
CDR3nt: TGTGCCAGCAGGGGGACAGGGGGGATCTACGAGCAGTACTTC

v_gene: TRBV12-3/TRBV12-4
j_gene: TRBJ1-2
d_gene: TRBD1
abundance: few
CDR3aa: CASRDQTGGDGYTF
CDR3nt: TGTGCCAGCAGAGACCAGACAGGGGGCGATGGCTACACCTTC

v_gene: TRBV4-1
j_gene: TRBJ2-1
d_gene: -
abundance: few
CDR3aa: CASSQDRGVADSSYNEQFF
CDR3nt: TGCGCCAGCAGCCAAGATCGGGGAGTAGCGGACAGCTCCTACAATGAGCAGTTCTTC

v_gene: TRBV3-1
j_gene: TRBJ2-5
d_gene: TRBD2
abundance: -
CDR3aa: CASSQFGGGKETQYF
CDR3nt: TGTGCCAGCAGCCAATTCGGGGGGGGGAAAGAGACCCAGTACTTC

v_gene: TRBV5-1
j_gene: TRBJ1-2
d_gene: -
abundance: few
CDR3aa: CASSKTPSDPYGYTF
CDR3nt: TGCGCCAGCAGTAAGACCCCGTCGGATCCCTATGGCTACACCTTC

v_gene: TRBV7-9
j_gene: TRBJ1-4
d_gene: -
abundance: many
CDR3aa: CASSFSQGKLFF
CDR3nt: TGTGCCAGCAGCTTCTCTCAAGGGAAACTGTTTTTT

v_gene: TRBV12-3/TRBV12-4
j_gene: TRBJ1-2
d_gene: TRBD1
abundance: few
CDR3aa: CASSPTGSDYGYTF
CDR3nt: TGTGCCAGCAGCCCGACAGGGTCAGACTATGGCTACACCTTC

v_gene: TRBV12-5
j_gene: TRBJ2-1
d_gene: -
abundance: few
CDR3aa: CASGLNRGRTYREGEQFF
CDR3nt: TGTGCTAGTGGTTTGAACAGGGGGCGGACGTATCGGGAGGGTGAGCAGTTCTTC

v_gene: TRBV5-5
j_gene: TRBJ2-1
d_gene: -
abundance: -
CDR3aa: CASSLELAYNEQFF
CDR3nt: TGTGCCAGCAGCTTGGAGCTCGCCTACAATGAGCAGTTCTTC

v_gene: TRBV5-1
j_gene: TRBJ2-4
d_gene: TRBD1
abundance: few
CDR3aa: CASSPSGTGINIQYF
CDR3nt: TGCGCCAGCAGCCCCTCCGGGACAGGGATAAACATTCAGTACTTC